This note documents a single T cell receptor (beta chain) sequence. This clonotype has just a few counts. It lacks a known antigen. No per-base quality is available; no much larger clone lies one base away. The sequencing machine was an Illumina HiSeq 1500. TCRdb ran its own pipeline on the public reads, namely fastp trimming at Q25 and MiXCR clone calling, and kept in-frame beta chains. Here each entry gathers all rows of one CDR3 protein and keeps the most common genes and DNA. The sample table shows 900,000 to 950,000 distinct CDR3 sequences, and roughly 30% are seen once. The ten biggest clones cover 13% of the sample. This sample is part of a study of T cell repertoires in cytomegalovirus infection (dated by TCRdb to the late 2010s). Turning to the overall study: Peptide stimulations targeted recently identified HLA-C-restricted CMV epitopes, whose presentation resists viral immunomodulation, together with well-studied HLA-B-restricted epitopes. Because public TCR beta signatures pointed to carriage of CMV infection together with the matching HLA type, the HLA type of each donor mattered for the analysis.

Reading the germline V gene (reference sequence) gives CDR1 LNHDA and CDR2 SQIVND. V is clipped by 6 bases and J by 13 bases, and the sequence between their germline boundaries is 13 bases long. Including the terminal cysteine and phenylalanine, the CDR3 comprises 12 residues. Only CDR3 DNA remains: 36 bases, in frame from the first base. Broader findings and caveats from the paper: Carriers of CMV infection plus the relevant HLA type were discriminated by the cumulative frequency of public TCR beta family members in the study cohort and in an independent roughly 400-donor cohort. In the ex vivo response, HLA-C-restricted CMV-specific TCR beta clonotypes were dominant, and in two of eight donors the single most frequent clonotype came from this HLA-C-restricted group.

Read against the paper, the sample's treatment or condition label means: in vitro stimulation with specific CMV peptide epitopes to enrich CMV-specific T cells. The clonotype comes from a human donor in good health (CMV status not recorded). Some clones in this sample may be carry-over from other donors' samples. This sample comprised cultured CD8+ T cells from PBMCs, obtained from culture after CMV antigen stimulation. This receptor chain uses TRBV19 and TRBJ1-6; the D gene lacks a confident call. The CDR3 is CASSTGLPPLHF. The DNA is as follows: TGTGCCAGTAGCACCGGCCTCCCCCCCCTCCACTTT.